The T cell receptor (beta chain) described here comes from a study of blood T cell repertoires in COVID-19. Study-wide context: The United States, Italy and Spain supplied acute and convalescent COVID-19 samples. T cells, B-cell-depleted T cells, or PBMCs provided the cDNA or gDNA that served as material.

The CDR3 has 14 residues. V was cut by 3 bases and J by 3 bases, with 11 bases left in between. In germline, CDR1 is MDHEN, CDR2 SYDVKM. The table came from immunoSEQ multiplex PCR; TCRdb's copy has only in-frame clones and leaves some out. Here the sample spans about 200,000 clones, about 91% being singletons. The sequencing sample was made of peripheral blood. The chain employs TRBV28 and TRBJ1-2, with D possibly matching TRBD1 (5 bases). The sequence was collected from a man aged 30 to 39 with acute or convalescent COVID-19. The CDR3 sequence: CASSLGGLDYGYTF. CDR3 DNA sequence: TGTGCCAGCAGTTTGGGGGGTTTAGACTATGGCTACACCTTC.